The 23 T cell receptor beta chains reported below all come from one sample, sequenced in a study of pediatric ulcerative colitis. During colonoscopy, one to two rectal pinch biopsies were collected. Clones were read by immunoSEQ multiplex PCR, and TCRdb kept only the in-frame ones, dropping some. The repertoire holds 20,000 to 30,000 clones, with roughly 70% as singletons. The specimen sequenced was gut tissue. The origin of the receptors is a boy between 10 and 17 years old with severe ulcerative colitis.

The genes are TRBV10-2 and TRBJ2-1, with 10 bases identical to TRBD2. Germline assignment: CDR1 WSHSY and CDR2 SAAADI. CDR3 length: 15 residues. The J segment lost 9 bases and the V segment lost 4 bases, leaving 9 bases of the junction unmatched. CDR3 residues: CASSVEREGIGEQFF. DNA for the CDR3: TGCGCCAGCAGTGTCGAGCGGGAGGGTATCGGTGAGCAGTTCTTC.

The V and J genes are TRBV11-3 and TRBJ1-1; the D is unclear. The CDR3 consists of 14 residues. V dropped 1 base and J dropped 5 bases, with 11 bases sitting between them. CDR1 SGHNT and CDR2 YENEEA come from the germline V gene. The CDR3, as DNA: TGTGCCAGCAGCTTAGTTGAGGGTTATACTGAAGCTTTCTTT. Amino acid sequence: CASSLVEGYTEAFF.

This clone was detected only a few times. The V gene is TRBV4-2, the J gene TRBJ2-1; D unresolved. Germline V gene data show CDR1 as LGHNA and CDR2 as YNFKEQ. This CDR3 comprises 16 residues. V gave up 1 base and J gave up 0 bases, with 10 bases separating them. CDR3 sequence reads: CASSQALLNSYNEQFF. In DNA, the CDR3 is TGTGCCAGCAGCCAAGCGCTCCTCAACTCCTACAATGAGCAGTTCTTC.

The chain links TRBV5-1 to TRBJ2-5, with a possible D match to TRBD1 (8 bases). From germline, CDR1 is SGHRS and CDR2 YFSETQ. The CDR3 consists of 16 residues. The V end was cut by 3 bases, the J end by 0 bases, with 15 bases between. CDR3 DNA: TGCGCCAGCAGCTCTGGACAGGGAGGGTACCAAGAGACCCAGTACTTC. The encoded protein is CASSSGQGGYQETQYF.

A single count supports this clone. The CDR3 nucleotides read TGTGCCAGCAGCGCCCAGCAGTCTGGAAACACCATATATTTT. As protein: CASSAQQSGNTIYF. The chain carries TRBV5-4 and TRBJ1-3; D call uncertain. The CDR3 runs to 14 residues. The ends were cut back, 4 bases at V and 1 base at J, with 9 bases in the middle. Germline CDR1 is SGHNT and CDR2 is YYREEE (reference sequence). The full variable domain, rest sourced from reference TRBV5-4 and TRBJ1-3, is ETGVTQSPTHLIKTRGQQVTLRCSSQSGHNTVSWYQQALGQGPQFIFQYYREEENGRGNFPPRFSGLQFPNYSSELNVNALELDDSALYLCASSAQQSGNTIYFGEGSWLTVV.

This chain connects TRBV7-2 to TRBJ2-5; no clear D. Germline assignment: CDR1 SGHTA and CDR2 FQGNSA. CDR3 length equals 12 residues. Between the trimmed V and J ends, which lost 5 bases and 2 bases, there was a span of 6 bases. DNA of the CDR3: TGTGCCAGCAGCATTTTTCAAGAGACCCAGTACTTC. Encoded protein: CASSIFQETQYF.

This clone was found once. V usage is TRBV6-5 and J usage is TRBJ2-1; 15 bases align to TRBD2. Trimming took 4 bases from V and 12 from J; bases not matched to a gene: 10. There are 16 residues in the CDR3. Germline CDR1 is MNHEY and CDR2 is SVGAGI. The CDR3 DNA follows: TGTGCCAGCAGTTTTGCCGGGACTAGCGGGGGGAGTCGGCAGTTCTTC. Encoded protein: CASSFAGTSGGSRQFF.

The chain links TRBV5-1 to TRBJ2-1; 13 bases map to TRBD2. V shed 4 bases and J 7 bases; nucleotides not matched to a gene: 8. Germline V gives CDR1 SGHRS, CDR2 YFSETQ. This CDR3 is 16 amino acids long. For the CDR3, the DNA is TGCGCCAGCAGCGTCTACGGGGGACTAGCGGGAAATGAGCAGTTCTTC. This codes for CASSVYGGLAGNEQFF.

This clone was counted a few times. The chain couples TRBV7-6 to TRBJ2-7; 13 positions match TRBD2. V lost 4 bases and J lost 4; bases outside the gene matches: 1. The CDR3 length is 14 residues. Germline CDR1 is SGHVS and CDR2 is FNYEAQ. For the CDR3, the DNA is TGTGCCAGCAGCTGGACTAGCGGGAGTTACGAGCAGTACTTC. Its protein product is CASSWTSGSYEQYF.

This clone was seen a few times. The genes are TRBV11-2 and TRBJ2-1; a possible D gene is TRBD2 (6 bases). Germline V gene sequence: CDR1 SGHAT, CDR2 FQNNGV. V lost 1 base to trimming and J lost 7 bases, with 8 bases between them. The CDR3 consists of 13 residues. The CDR3 DNA reads TGTGCCAGCAGCTTAGGCCTAGCGAATGAGCAGTTCTTC. Amino acid sequence: CASSLGLANEQFF. The variable domain in full, with the rest retrieved from reference TRBV11-2 and TRBJ2-1, is EAGVAQSPRYKIIEKRQSVAFWCNPISGHATLYWYQQILGQGPKLLIQFQNNGVVDDSQLPKDRFSAERLKGVDSTLKIQPAKLEDSAVYLCASSLGLANEQFFGPGTRLTVL.

This chain joins TRBV7-6 and TRBJ1-4, with a possible D match to TRBD1 (6 bases). This CDR3 contains 14 residues. Trimming took 2 bases from V and 8 from J, leaving 12 bases between them. Germline loops: CDR1 SGHVS, CDR2 FNYEAQ. The CDR3 coding sequence is TGTGCCAGCAGCTTAAGCAGGGGAAACGAAAAACTGTTTTTT. This gives the protein CASSLSRGNEKLFF.

The chain uses TRBV6-1 and TRBJ2-7, with 8 bases aligning to TRBD1. The CDR3 covers 14 residues. The junction had 8 bases not matched to a gene; V was cut back by 6 bases and J by 4 bases. CDR1 and CDR2 (germline): MNHNS, SASEGT. The CDR3 DNA reads as TGTGCCAGCAGATTAACACAGGGGGTATACGAGCAGTACTTC. Encoded protein: CASRLTQGVYEQYF.

The count of this clone is one. V is TRBV6-5 and J is TRBJ2-1; tentatively, D is TRBD1 (5 bases). V was trimmed by 3 bases and J by 5 bases, leaving 14 bases between them. The length of the CDR3 is 15 residues. Germline CDR1 and CDR2: MNHEY and SVGAGI. Here the CDR3 reads CASSYGVDSHNEQFF. The CDR3, as DNA: TGTGCCAGCAGTTATGGGGTTGACAGCCACAATGAGCAGTTCTTC.

This clone occurred once. The J gene is TRBJ2-1, the V gene TRBV7-2; 9 nucleotides agree with TRBD2. Unmatched junction bases numbered 4, after V lost 1 base and J lost 6 bases. Germline values: CDR1 SGHTA, CDR2 FQGNSA. The CDR3 contains 15 residues. For the CDR3, the DNA is TGTGCCAGCAGCTTAGTCGCGGGAGGGGTCAATGAGCAGTTCTTC. Translated: CASSLVAGGVNEQFF.

The V and J genes are TRBV5-8 and TRBJ2-5; D not resolved. Germline V gives CDR1 SGHTS, CDR2 YDEGEE. This CDR3 region has 13 residues. Deletions cut 2 bases from V and 4 bases from J, with 9 bases between. CDR3 coding DNA: TGTGCCAGCAGCTTAGTAGGCGGAGAGACCCAGTACTTC. Translated, it gives CASSLVGGETQYF.

The chain joins TRBV25-1 to TRBJ2-5, with 7 bases fitting TRBD1. V was clipped by 4 bases and J by 4 bases; unmatched bases: 6. There are 14 residues in the CDR3. CDR1 MGHDK and CDR2 SYGVNS come from the germline V gene. This CDR3 is CASSGQGEVETQYF. In DNA, the CDR3 is TGTGCCAGCAGTGGCCAGGGGGAAGTAGAGACCCAGTACTTC.

The V and J genes are TRBV5-1 and TRBJ2-5; TRBD1 matches at 11 bases. Germline values: CDR1 SGHRS, CDR2 YFSETQ. CDR3 length: 17 amino acids. J gave up 4 bases and V 3 bases, and 11 bases lay outside the gene matches. The CDR3 region has the DNA TGCGCCAGCAGCTCCAATATGCCCGGGACAGGGGGAGAGACCCAGTACTTC. It codes for CASSSNMPGTGGETQYF.

CDR3 DNA sequence: TGTGCCAGCAGCCCGACTAGCGAGATTCATGAGCAGTTCTTC. It yields the protein CASSPTSEIHEQFF. The chain employs TRBV13 and TRBJ2-1; 8 nucleotides agree with TRBD2. The germline gives CDR1 PRHDT, CDR2 FYEKMQ (reference sequence). V trimming: 5 bases; J trimming: 8 bases; junction bases outside the gene matches: 8. This CDR3 spans 14 amino acids.

The genes are TRBV10-3 and TRBJ1-1; 9 bases are shared with TRBD1. V lost 5 bases, J lost 1 base, and 2 bases stayed unmatched. Germline CDR1 ENHRY, CDR2 SYGVKD. The length of the CDR3 is 14 residues. The CDR3 nucleotides read TGTGCCATCAGTCCGGGACAGGGGAACACTGAAGCTTTCTTT. Translated: CAISPGQGNTEAFF.

The chain carries TRBV27 and TRBJ2-2; D is undetermined. The V end lost 6 bases, the J end lost 8 bases, and 13 bases lay between the germline ends. The CDR3 runs to 13 residues. The germline CDR1 and CDR2 sequences are MNHEY and SMNVEV (reference sequence). The CDR3 bases are TGTGCCAGCAGAATCCCCTTGGGGGGGGAGCTGTTTTTT. This encodes CASRIPLGGELFF.

The CDR3 region is CASSYGLPTNEKLFF. The CDR3 coding sequence is TGTGCCAGCAGTTATGGGTTGCCAACTAATGAAAAACTGTTTTTT. This chain uses TRBV6-5 with TRBJ1-4; D unclear. The V gene's germline CDR1 is MNHEY and CDR2 SVGAGI. This CDR3 is built from 15 residues. The V gene lost 3 bases and the J gene lost 0 bases, with 8 bases spanning the gap.

Only a few counts were recorded for this clone. V and J are TRBV5-1 and TRBJ2-6; TRBD1 agrees at 10 bases. Per germline, CDR1 SGHRS and CDR2 YFSETQ. The CDR3 length is 14 residues. J gave up 2 bases and V 7 bases, and 0 bases lay outside the gene matches. DNA for the CDR3: TGCGCCAGCGGGACAGGGGCTGGGGCCAACGTCCTGACTTTC. Its translation is CASGTGAGANVLTF.

V is TRBV11-3 and J is TRBJ2-1; possible D gene TRBD2, 6 bases. Deletions cut 5 bases from V and 2 bases from J, with 13 bases between. Per the germline V gene, CDR1 is SGHNT and CDR2 is YENEEA. The CDR3 contains 15 residues. The CDR3 nucleotides are TGTGCCAGCAGCCGCATTAGCGGTACCTACAATGAGCAGTTCTTC. It yields the protein CASSRISGTYNEQFF.